Presented here are 23 T cell receptor beta chains from one specimen sequenced in a study of early T cells in non-severe SARS-CoV-2 infection. TCRdb passed the 5' RACE reads through MiXCR, listing each CDR3 protein once. The sample lists tens of thousands of distinct CDR3 sequences, about 7.1% seen once, with roughly 5% in the top ten. The source material was whole blood, sampled at baseline. The receptors shown here come from an adult who was a healthcare worker with PCR-confirmed SARS-CoV-2 infection or an uninfected control (not recorded which).

Remarks on this clonotype: Given a much more abundant clone one base away, this may be a read error. The chain links TRBV20-1 to TRBJ1-2, with D perhaps matching TRBD1 (6 bases). With 3 bases removed from V and 4 bases from J, the gap between germline ends came to 9 bases. Germline assignment: CDR1 DFQATT and CDR2 SNEGSKA (reference sequence). The CDR3 runs 12 residues. The CDR3, as DNA: TGCAGTGCTAGTGAACAGGGCTATGGCTACACCTTC. This gives the protein CSASEQGYGYTF.

The chain combines TRBV29-1 with TRBJ2-1, with TRBD2 matching 8 bases. The CDR3 sequence is 12 residues long. Looked up from germline, CDR1 is SQVTM and CDR2 is ANQGSEA. The ends lost 6 bases at V and 9 bases at J; junction bases unmatched: 7. CDR3 amino acids: CSVSRAGGEQFF. CDR3 DNA: TGCAGCGTCTCTAGGGCGGGAGGTGAGCAGTTCTTC.

This clonotype came up many times. The chain recombines TRBV24-1 with TRBJ2-3, with TRBD1 matching 8 bases. J lost 2 bases, V lost 9 bases, and 9 bases had no gene match. The CDR3 runs 15 residues. Germline CDR1 and CDR2: KGHDR and SFDVKD. CDR3 protein: CATRVDRAPTDTQYF. CDR3 coding DNA: TGTGCCACCCGAGTGGACAGGGCCCCCACAGATACGCAGTATTTT.

This clonotype was picked up a small number of times. The V and J genes are TRBV4-3 and TRBJ1-2, with a possible D match to TRBD1 (6 bases). Germline values: CDR1 LGHNA, CDR2 YSLEER. Trimming removed 3 bases from V and 4 bases from J, with 21 bases in between. The CDR3 covers 17 residues. The CDR3: CASSHSHEKGVGYGYTF. The CDR3 DNA reads as TGCGCCAGCAGCCACTCACACGAAAAGGGGGTCGGCTATGGCTACACCTTC.

The chain carries TRBV7-2 and TRBJ2-4; the match to TRBD1 covers 7 bases. Trimming took 3 bases from V and 6 from J; bases not matched to a gene: 11. The CDR3 contains 16 residues. Germline V gene data show CDR1 as SGHTA and CDR2 as FQGNSA. The CDR3 DNA follows: TGTGCCAGCAGCTTTCGGGCCCCGACAGGGCTAAACATTCAGTACTTC. Translation: CASSFRAPTGLNIQYF.

In its sample, this clonotype was seen many times. The chain carries TRBV5-3 and TRBJ2-3, with 7 positions matching TRBD1. TRBV5-3 is identified as an open reading frame with a role that is uncertain. V dropped 2 bases and J dropped 3; count of bases not matched to a gene: 6. CDR3 length: 15 residues. The CDR3 DNA is TGTGCCAGAAGCTTCCCGGGACAGTTAACAGATACGCAGTATTTT. Amino acids: CARSFPGQLTDTQYF.

This clonotype has a count of ten or more. V usage is TRBV5-1 and J usage is TRBJ2-7, with a weak D call TRBD2 (6 bases). CDR3 length: 12 residues. Germline V gene data show CDR1 as SGHRS and CDR2 as YFSETQ. Between the trimmed V and J ends, which lost 4 bases and 5 bases, there was a span of 10 bases. CDR3 sequence: CASSAGKDEQYF. The CDR3 nucleotides are TGCGCCAGCAGCGCGGGGAAAGACGAGCAGTACTTC. The full variable domain, its missing parts supplied by reference TRBV5-1 and TRBJ2-7, is KAGVTQTPRYLIKTRGQQVTLSCSPISGHRSVSWYQQTPGQGLQFLFEYFSETQRNKGNFPGRFSGRQFSNSRSEMNVSTLELGDSALYLCASSAGKDEQYFGPGTRLTVT.

The chain combines TRBV6-6 with TRBJ1-1; D not certain. With 4 bases removed from V and 2 bases from J, the gap between germline ends came to 29 bases. The germline CDR1 and CDR2 sequences are MNHNY and SVGAGI (reference sequence). This CDR3 comprises 20 residues. CDR3 in amino acids: CASSSPFRPSSTTTNTEAFF. The CDR3 coding sequence is TGTGCCAGCAGTTCCCCTTTTCGACCTTCATCGACTACTACTAACACTGAAGCTTTCTTT.

This clonotype has just one count. This chain joins TRBV3-1 and TRBJ2-7; D not certain. The CDR3 runs 13 residues. The V gene's germline CDR1 is LGHDT and CDR2 YNNKEL (reference sequence). V dropped 4 bases and J dropped 4 bases, with 11 bases sitting between them. The CDR3 reads CASSPNRRYEQYF. In DNA, the CDR3 is TGTGCCAGCAGCCCGAACAGACGATACGAGCAGTACTTC.

This clonotype was recorded at least ten times. J is TRBJ2-7 and V is TRBV7-2; the D gene is possibly TRBD2 (5 bases). CDR3 length equals 14 residues. The V gene lost 5 bases and the J gene lost 3 bases, with 14 bases spanning the gap. The germline V gene has CDR1 SGHTA and CDR2 FQGNSA. CDR3 sequence (DNA): TGTGCCAGCAGCCCCCGAATGAGGGACTACGAGCAGTACTTC. Protein product: CASSPRMRDYEQYF.

Many counts were recorded for this clonotype. The chain carries TRBV9 and TRBJ1-5, with D possibly matching TRBD1 (6 bases). Germline V gene lookup returns CDR1 SGDLS and CDR2 YYNGEE. The V and J ends lost 0 bases and 0 bases respectively, with 13 bases between them. CDR3 size: 17 residues. The CDR3 sequence is CASSVVSWGASNQPQHF. As DNA, the CDR3 is TGTGCCAGCAGCGTAGTGAGTTGGGGGGCTAGCAATCAGCCCCAGCATTTT.

V usage is TRBV12-3 or TRBV12-4 and J usage is TRBJ1-2; 9 bases are shared with TRBD1. The CDR3 length is 15 residues. Germline trimming cut 6 bases from V and 4 bases from J; bases unmatched to any gene: 9. The CDR3 reads CASSPGQGGVYGYTF. CDR3 bases: TGTGCCAGCAGCCCGGGACAGGGCGGGGTCTATGGCTACACCTTC.

This clonotype was counted at least ten times. The chain employs TRBV20-1 and TRBJ1-2; D gene ambiguous. V lost 7 bases and J 1 base, leaving 7 bases between the germline ends. The CDR3 has 11 residues. Looked up from germline, CDR1 is DFQATT and CDR2 is SNEGSKA (reference sequence). The DNA of the CDR3 is TGCAGTGGTGGAGATAACTATGGCTACACCTTC. Translated: CSGGDNYGYTF.

This clonotype was seen at least ten times. The rearrangement links TRBV7-2 to TRBJ1-1, with D hard to call. This CDR3 has 12 amino acids. Trimming stripped 2 bases from V and 10 bases from J, with 11 bases between. Germline V gives CDR1 SGHTA, CDR2 FQGNSA. CDR3 region: CASSLLSISAFF. CDR3 sequence (DNA): TGTGCCAGCAGCTTATTGTCTATCTCAGCTTTCTTT.

This clonotype was counted at least ten times. The chain has TRBV5-5 and TRBJ2-1, with D possibly matching TRBD1 (5 bases). Per the germline V gene, CDR1 is SGHKS and CDR2 is YYEKEE (reference sequence). The CDR3 consists of 13 residues. V dropped 0 bases and J dropped 12 bases, with 13 bases sitting between them. This chain's CDR3 is CASSLVSIQGQFF. DNA of the CDR3: TGTGCCAGCAGCTTGGTCAGCATCCAGGGGCAGTTCTTC.

CDR3 region: CASSQGPPGLAGGPTNTQYF. CDR3 sequence (DNA): TGTGCCAGCAGCCAAGGCCCCCCGGGACTAGCGGGGGGGCCGACCAATACGCAGTATTTT. The gene calls are TRBV3-1 and TRBJ2-3; 16 bases fit TRBD2. Trimming took 1 base from V and 7 from J; bases not matched to a gene: 14. Germline V CDR1 and CDR2: LGHDT, YNNKEL (reference sequence). This CDR3 region has 20 residues.

This clonotype has a handful of counts. This rearrangement joins TRBV28 to TRBJ2-6, with D uncertain. CDR1 MDHEN and CDR2 SYDVKM come from the germline V gene. The CDR3 has 17 amino acids. With 6 bases removed from V and 1 base from J, the gap between germline ends came to 16 bases. The CDR3 DNA sequence: TGTGCCAGCAGCTCATACTCGTCAGCTTCTGGGGCCAACGTCCTGACTTTC. It yields the protein CASSSYSSASGANVLTF.

The chain employs TRBV18 and TRBJ2-7; D unclear. The CDR3 contains 15 residues. V shed 6 bases and J shed 4 bases, with 19 bases lying between them. Germline V gene lookup returns CDR1 KGHSH and CDR2 LQKENI. The CDR3 reads CASSHTGAFEYEQYF. The DNA for the CDR3 is TGTGCCAGCTCCCACACCGGAGCTTTCGAGTACGAGCAGTACTTC.

In this sample, this clonotype turned up a few times. V gene TRBV19 combines with J gene TRBJ1-5, with a possible D match to TRBD1 (6 bases). The germline V gene encodes CDR1 LNHDA and CDR2 SQIVND (reference sequence). This CDR3 comprises 18 residues. Deletions cut 4 bases from V and 4 bases from J, with 23 bases between. This CDR3 is CASSTRDWTVSYNQPQHF. Here the CDR3 DNA reads TGTGCCAGTAGTACTCGGGATTGGACAGTAAGCTATAATCAGCCCCAGCATTTT.

The rearrangement links TRBV6-6 to TRBJ2-3; 7 bases agree with TRBD2. V dropped 6 bases and J dropped 4; count of bases not matched to a gene: 4. This CDR3 has 13 residues. Germline V lookup: CDR1 MNHNY, CDR2 SVGAGI (reference sequence). CDR3 sequence (DNA): TGTGCCAGCAGCCCCGGACTAGCAGATACGCAGTATTTT. Translation gives CASSPGLADTQYF.

This clonotype has just a few counts. V and J are TRBV28 and TRBJ2-7; D could derive from TRBD1 or TRBD2 (5 bases each). The V and J ends lost 3 bases and 2 bases respectively, with 11 bases between them. The CDR3 runs to 14 residues. CDR1 is MDHEN, CDR2 SYDVKM, per germline. The CDR3 protein is CASSLMGETYEQYF. CDR3 sequence (DNA): TGTGCCAGCAGTTTGATGGGGGAGACCTACGAGCAGTACTTC.

At least ten counts were recorded for this clonotype. The rearrangement joins TRBV6-1 to TRBJ1-5; TRBD1 matches at 7 bases. CDR3 length: 19 amino acids. Germline CDR1 reads MNHNS; CDR2 reads SASEGT. The V gene end was trimmed by 5 bases and the J gene end by 4 bases; junction bases not matched to a gene: 20. The CDR3 region is CASSPRDRLASYRNQPQHF. The CDR3 DNA is TGTGCCAGCAGTCCCCGGGACAGATTGGCTAGCTACCGTAATCAGCCCCAGCATTTT.

This clonotype came up a few times. This chain connects TRBV7-9 to TRBJ2-3; D gene uncertain. From germline, CDR1 is SEHNR and CDR2 FQNEAQ (reference sequence). This CDR3 region has 15 residues. V was cut by 5 bases and J by 3 bases, with 15 bases left in between. Here the CDR3 DNA reads TGTGCCAGCAGCCCGTCCGCTTTCCGTACAGATACGCAGTATTTT. This encodes CASSPSAFRTDTQYF. Filled out from reference TRBV7-9 and TRBJ2-3, the complete variable domain reads DTGVSQNPRHKITKRGQNVTFRCDPISEHNRLYWYRQTLGQGPEFLTYFQNEAQLEKSRLLSDRFSAERPKGSFSTLEIQRTEQGDSAMYLCASSPSAFRTDTQYFGPGTRLTVL.